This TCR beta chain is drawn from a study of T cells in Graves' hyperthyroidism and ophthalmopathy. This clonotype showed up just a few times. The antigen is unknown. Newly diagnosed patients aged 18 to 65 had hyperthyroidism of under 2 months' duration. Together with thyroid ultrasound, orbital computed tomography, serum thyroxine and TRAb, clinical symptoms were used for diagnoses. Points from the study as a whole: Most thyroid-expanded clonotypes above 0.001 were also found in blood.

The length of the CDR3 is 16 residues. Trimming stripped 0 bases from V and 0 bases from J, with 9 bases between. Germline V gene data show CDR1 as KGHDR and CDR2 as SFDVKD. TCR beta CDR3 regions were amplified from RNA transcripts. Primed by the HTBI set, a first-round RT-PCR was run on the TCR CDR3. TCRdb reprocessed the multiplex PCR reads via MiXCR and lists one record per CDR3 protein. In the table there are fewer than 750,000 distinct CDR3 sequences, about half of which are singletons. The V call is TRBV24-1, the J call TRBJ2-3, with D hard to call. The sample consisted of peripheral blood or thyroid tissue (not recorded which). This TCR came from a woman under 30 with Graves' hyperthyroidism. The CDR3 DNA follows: TGTGCCACCAGTGATTTGCAGGCCAAAAGCACAGATACGCAGTATTTT. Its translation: CATSDLQAKSTDTQYF.